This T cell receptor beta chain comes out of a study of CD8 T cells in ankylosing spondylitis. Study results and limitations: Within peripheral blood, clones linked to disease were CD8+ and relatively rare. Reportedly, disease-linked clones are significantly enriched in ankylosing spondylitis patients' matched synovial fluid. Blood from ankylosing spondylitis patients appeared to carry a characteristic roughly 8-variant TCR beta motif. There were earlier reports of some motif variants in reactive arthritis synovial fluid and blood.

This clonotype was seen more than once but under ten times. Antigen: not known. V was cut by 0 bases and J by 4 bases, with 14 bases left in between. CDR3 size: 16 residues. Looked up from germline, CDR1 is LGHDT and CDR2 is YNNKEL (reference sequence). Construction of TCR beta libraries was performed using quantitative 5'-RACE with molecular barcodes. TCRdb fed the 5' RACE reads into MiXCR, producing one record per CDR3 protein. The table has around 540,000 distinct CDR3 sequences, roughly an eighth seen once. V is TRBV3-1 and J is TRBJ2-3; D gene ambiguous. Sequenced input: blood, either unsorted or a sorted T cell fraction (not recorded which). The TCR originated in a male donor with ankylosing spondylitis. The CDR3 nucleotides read TGTGCCAGCAGCCAAGACTTAGGCCTCCAAGCAGATACGCAGTATTTT. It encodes CASSQDLGLQADTQYF.